The subject of this entry is one TCR beta chain. The source of the sample is a study of T cells after yellow fever vaccination. On the study more broadly: Preparation of the low-cell-number fractions used SMART-Seq v4 Ultra Low Input.

Template switching with 5'RACE generated the TCR cDNA and added a universal primer site and UMIs. TCRdb passed the 5' RACE reads through MiXCR, listing each CDR3 protein once. The data contain approximately 300,000 distinct CDR3 sequences, roughly 8.7% of them singletons. The sequence was obtained from a young man who received the YFV17D yellow fever vaccine. The starting material was PBMCs, obtained on the day of the first yellow fever vaccination.

The CDR3 DNA reads TGCAGTGCTAGGCAGTGGACAGGGAACACTGAAGCTTTCTTT. Translating it yields CSARQWTGNTEAFF. V and J are TRBV20-1 and TRBJ1-1, with 7 bases identical to TRBD1. Losses at the gene ends were 3 bases for V and 1 base for J; bases not matched to a gene: 5. The CDR3 spans 14 residues. Germline V gene sequence: CDR1 DFQATT, CDR2 SNEGSKA (reference sequence).